The 26 T cell receptor beta chains below come from one sample, sequenced in a study of blood T cell repertoires in COVID-19. The table came from immunoSEQ multiplex PCR; TCRdb's copy has only in-frame clones and leaves some out. The data hold around 100,000 clones, with approximately 90% observed a single time. The specimen was peripheral blood. The receptors were gathered from a human donor with active COVID-19. The donor label of this sample is uncertain.

V and J are TRBV7-9 and TRBJ2-5, with 10 bases fitting TRBD2. This CDR3 contains 15 residues. Germline lookup yields CDR1 SEHNR and CDR2 FQNEAQ (reference sequence). The J segment lost 2 bases and the V segment lost 6 bases, leaving 6 bases of the junction unmatched. The CDR3 is CASSRSGGPQETQYF. In nucleotides, the CDR3 is TGTGCCAGCAGTCGTAGCGGGGGGCCTCAAGAGACCCAGTACTTC.

The DNA for the CDR3 is TGTGCCAGCAAGGAGCCGACTAGCGCGGGAACGCAGTATTTT. Amino acid sequence: CASKEPTSAGTQYF. The rearrangement links TRBV25-1 to TRBJ2-3; 8 bases line up with TRBD2. The germline V gene has CDR1 MGHDK and CDR2 SYGVNS. The CDR3 loop spans 14 amino acids. After removal of 7 bases from V and 9 bases from J, the junction contained 12 bases not matched to a gene.

The chain couples TRBV7-2 to TRBJ2-7; TRBD2 matches 12 bases. Germline CDR1 is SGHTA and CDR2 is FQGNSA. With V trimmed by 1 base and J by 4 bases, 11 bases remained unmatched. The CDR3 consists of 18 residues. CDR3 nucleotide sequence: TGTGCCAGCAGCTTAGAAGGGCTAGCGGGGGGGCGAGGTTACGAGCAGTACTTC. Residues: CASSLEGLAGGRGYEQYF.

This rearrangement joins TRBV7-3 to TRBJ2-1; 9 bases agree with TRBD2. CDR1 and CDR2 from the germline V gene are SGHTA and FQGTGA. Trimming removed 5 bases from V and 8 bases from J; junction bases left unmatched: 10. The CDR3 extends over 15 amino acids. CDR3 bases: TGTGCCAGCAGCGGTAGCGGGGGTACGTTTGATGAGCAGTTCTTC. Protein sequence: CASSGSGGTFDEQFF.

V is TRBV10-3 and J is TRBJ2-2; TRBD1 agrees at 8 bases. This CDR3 region has 17 residues. Germline V gene sequence: CDR1 ENHRY, CDR2 SYGVKD. The ends lost 2 bases at V and 3 bases at J; junction bases unmatched: 8. For the CDR3, the DNA is TGTGCCATCAGTGAGAAGAGGACAGGGATGGACACCGGGGAGCTGTTTTTT. Translation: CAISEKRTGMDTGELFF.

The J gene is TRBJ2-5, the V gene TRBV18, with 9 nucleotides matching TRBD2. CDR1 and CDR2 from the germline V gene are KGHSH and LQKENI. V lost 1 base to trimming and J lost 4 bases; unmatched junction nucleotides: 4. This CDR3 contains 15 residues. The CDR3 loop is CASSPRAGGGETQYF. DNA of the CDR3: TGTGCCAGCTCACCACGAGCGGGGGGAGGAGAGACCCAGTACTTC.

This clone has just one count. This chain joins TRBV6-5 and TRBJ1-1, with D maybe TRBD1 (5 bases). Germline CDR1 and CDR2: MNHEY and SVGAGI. V lost 7 bases and J lost 10, with 22 bases in between. The CDR3 runs to 14 residues. The CDR3 sequence is CASTNRVSLTGAFF. Written as DNA, the CDR3 is TGTGCCAGCACCAACCGGGTATCCCTTACAGGAGCTTTCTTT.

The chain links TRBV2 to TRBJ2-7; D is perhaps TRBD1 (6 bases). Per the germline V gene, CDR1 is SNHLY and CDR2 is FYNNEI. The CDR3 covers 14 residues. The V end lost 3 bases, the J end lost 7 bases, and 16 bases lay between the germline ends. DNA for the CDR3: TGTGCCAGCAGTGATTCAGGGGCCCCGTGGGAGCAGTACTTC. Its translation: CASSDSGAPWEQYF.

CDR3 DNA: TGTGCCAGCAGCTCCGACAGGGGGGTCAATCAGCCCCAGCATTTT. This codes for CASSSDRGVNQPQHF. The J gene is TRBJ1-5, the V gene TRBV7-2; TRBD1 matches at 9 bases. The V gene end was trimmed by 4 bases and the J gene end by 3 bases; junction bases not matched to a gene: 4. The germline V gene has CDR1 SGHTA and CDR2 FQGNSA. The CDR3 covers 15 residues. The full variable domain, with the rest looked up from reference TRBV7-2 and TRBJ1-5, is GAGVSQSPSNKVTEKGKDVELRCDPISGHTALYWYRQSLGQGLEFLIYFQGNSAPDKSGLPSDRFSAERTGGSVSTLTIQRTQQEDSAVYLCASSSDRGVNQPQHFGDGTRLSIL.

V and J are TRBV29-1 and TRBJ1-3, with 7 bases lining up with TRBD1. The CDR3 extends over 14 amino acids. From germline, CDR1 is SQVTM and CDR2 ANQGSEA. The V segment lost 5 bases and the J segment 2 bases; nucleotides outside the gene matches: 6. For the CDR3, the DNA is TGCAGCGTTTCAACAGGGGCCCCTGGAAACACCATATATTTT. As protein: CSVSTGAPGNTIYF.

CDR3: CASSPDGDSVAEAFF. The CDR3 coding sequence is TGTGCCAGCAGCCCCGACGGGGACAGCGTGGCTGAAGCTTTCTTT. The V and J genes are TRBV7-9 and TRBJ1-1; 7 positions match TRBD1. The germline V gene has CDR1 SEHNR and CDR2 FQNEAQ (reference sequence). This CDR3 contains 15 residues. Unmatched junction bases numbered 12, after V lost 5 bases and J lost 6 bases.

The DNA of the CDR3 is TGTGCCAGCTCACCACCGGCCCGGGCTAGCGGTTTCACAGATACGCAGTATTTT. It yields the protein CASSPPARASGFTDTQYF. V and J are TRBV18 and TRBJ2-3; 7 positions agree with TRBD2. Germline CDR1 reads KGHSH; CDR2 reads LQKENI. Unmatched junction bases numbered 11, after V lost 0 bases and J lost 2 bases. This CDR3 is built from 18 residues.

The chain joins TRBV21-1 to TRBJ2-3; the table names TRBD1, a call not compared with the DNA. TRBV21-1 is a listed pseudogene. The CDR3 length is 14 residues. The CDR3 protein is CASSTSGGTDTQYF. The CDR3 DNA reads TGTGCCAGCAGCACATCAGGGGGCACAGATACGCAGTATTTT.

This clone was recorded only once. The rearrangement joins TRBV5-1 to TRBJ2-2; 9 positions agree with TRBD1. Per the germline V gene, CDR1 is SGHRS and CDR2 is YFSETQ. V dropped 3 bases and J dropped 5; count of bases not matched to a gene: 8. This CDR3 spans 16 amino acids. The CDR3 protein is CASSYGQGTLTGELFF. CDR3 nucleotides: TGCGCCAGCAGCTACGGACAGGGGACCTTAACCGGGGAGCTGTTTTTT. Complete variable domain (other parts from reference TRBV5-1 and TRBJ2-2): KAGVTQTPRYLIKTRGQQVTLSCSPISGHRSVSWYQQTPGQGLQFLFEYFSETQRNKGNFPGRFSGRQFSNSRSEMNVSTLELGDSALYLCASSYGQGTLTGELFFGEGSRLTVL.

The chain combines TRBV7-9 with TRBJ2-7, with a tentative D call TRBD2 (5 bases). This CDR3 has 13 residues. In germline, CDR1 is SEHNR, CDR2 FQNEAQ (reference sequence). V was clipped by 5 bases and J by 4 bases, with 12 bases between them. The CDR3 bases are TGTGCCAGCAGCGTGGGGAGTAGGTACGAGCAGTACTTC. This gives the protein CASSVGSRYEQYF.

The V call is TRBV10-3, the J call TRBJ2-7; 9 nucleotides agree with TRBD1. The CDR3 runs to 13 residues. CDR1 and CDR2 (germline): ENHRY, SYGVKD. V was pared by 4 bases and J by 7 bases, with 5 bases of the junction left unmatched. This CDR3 reads CAISGGQGGEQYF. CDR3 bases: TGTGCCATCAGTGGGGGACAGGGCGGAGAGCAGTACTTC.

This sequence joins TRBV5-8 and TRBJ2-7, with TRBD2 matching over 8 bases. In germline, CDR1 is SGHTS, CDR2 YDEGEE. CDR3 length: 15 amino acids. V was clipped by 2 bases and J by 3 bases; unmatched bases: 7. The CDR3 loop is CASSFRGGRYYEQYF. The CDR3 DNA reads TGTGCCAGCAGCTTTCGGGGGGGGAGATACTACGAGCAGTACTTC.

The rearrangement links TRBV19 to TRBJ1-5, with a tentative D call TRBD1 (5 bases). V was trimmed by 2 bases and J by 1 base, leaving 12 bases between them. Germline values: CDR1 LNHDA, CDR2 SQIVND (reference sequence). This CDR3 region has 16 residues. As DNA, the CDR3 is TGTGCCAGTAGTATACCCCCAGGGCTCAGCAATCAGCCCCAGCATTTT. Its translation: CASSIPPGLSNQPQHF. The whole variable domain, remainder taken from reference TRBV19 and TRBJ1-5, is DGGITQSPKYLFRKEGQNVTLSCEQNLNHDAMYWYRQDPGQGLRLIYYSQIVNDFQKGDIAEGYSVSREKKESFPLTVTSAQKNPTAFYLCASSIPPGLSNQPQHFGDGTRLSIL.

This clone was observed once. The gene calls are TRBV27 and TRBJ1-1; D ambiguous. This CDR3 contains 14 residues. Trimming stripped 6 bases from V and 1 base from J, with 12 bases between. Germline CDR1 reads MNHEY; CDR2 reads SMNVEV (reference sequence). In DNA form, the CDR3 reads TGTGCCAGCAGAACTTGGAGTGGGAACACTGAAGCTTTCTTT. Its protein product is CASRTWSGNTEAFF.

The chain carries TRBV7-2 and TRBJ2-4, with 7 bases matching TRBD1. CDR1 is SGHTA and CDR2 is FQGNSA in the germline V gene. The junction had 7 bases not matched to a gene; V was cut back by 5 bases and J by 0 bases. The CDR3 length is 16 residues. DNA of the CDR3: TGTGCCAGCAGCCATATGACAGGGCTAGCCAAAAACATTCAGTACTTC. This gives the protein CASSHMTGLAKNIQYF.

The rearrangement links TRBV2 to TRBJ2-3; 8 bases line up with TRBD2. Germline assignment: CDR1 SNHLY and CDR2 FYNNEI. This CDR3 has 18 residues. Trimming removed 5 bases from V and 0 bases from J; junction bases left unmatched: 13. CDR3 coding DNA: TGTGCCAGCAGTCCCCCTACCTTAGCGGGGACTAGCACAGATACGCAGTATTTT. It is translated as CASSPPTLAGTSTDTQYF.

The genes are TRBV28 and TRBJ2-7, with TRBD2 as a possible D gene (5 bases). The germline V gene encodes CDR1 MDHEN and CDR2 SYDVKM. The V end was cut by 7 bases, the J end by 2 bases, with 15 bases between. This CDR3 has 14 amino acids. CDR3 bases: TGTGCCAGCACGGGAAGGGCCCAAACCTACGAGCAGTACTTC. Its translation is CASTGRAQTYEQYF.

The rearrangement uses TRBV4-2 and TRBJ2-3, with TRBD1 identical over 8 bases. The germline V gene encodes CDR1 LGHNA and CDR2 YNFKEQ. The V and J ends lost 3 bases and 15 bases, in that order; junction bases with no gene match: 11. This CDR3 is 13 amino acids long. The CDR3 region has the DNA TGTGCCAGCAGCCAGGGCCAGGGGGCGATATTTTATTTT. Translating gives CASSQGQGAIFYF.

The chain carries TRBV27 and TRBJ1-5, with D perhaps matching TRBD1 (6 bases). The V end was cut by 8 bases, the J end by 6 bases, with 17 bases between. The length of the CDR3 is 14 residues. Germline-derived CDR1 and CDR2 are MNHEY and SMNVEV (reference sequence). CDR3 nucleotide sequence: TGTGCCAGCCTTAATACAGGGCGGCGTCAGCCCCAGCATTTT. As protein: CASLNTGRRQPQHF.

The rearrangement uses TRBV19 and TRBJ1-1; 9 bases map to TRBD1. The CDR3 has 15 amino acids. The ends lost 7 bases at V and 1 base at J; junction bases unmatched: 7. Germline-derived CDR1 and CDR2 are LNHDA and SQIVND (reference sequence). The DNA for the CDR3 is TGTGCCAGTACCTACGGACAGGGGAGGAACACTGAAGCTTTCTTT. Its protein is CASTYGQGRNTEAFF.

V is TRBV10-3 and J is TRBJ2-1, with 13 bases that match TRBD2. Germline CDR1 and CDR2: ENHRY and SYGVKD. The CDR3 consists of 14 residues. The V segment lost 7 bases and the J segment 10 bases; nucleotides outside the gene matches: 7. The CDR3 loop reads CAITTSGGAEEQFF. CDR3 bases: TGTGCCATCACTACTAGCGGGGGGGCCGAGGAGCAGTTCTTC.